This T cell receptor beta chain was captured by sequencing in a study of identical twins. A universal primer site was incorporated via template switching, and the cDNA contained unique molecular identifiers. TCRdb passed the 5' RACE reads through MiXCR, listing each CDR3 protein once. Altogether about 1.7 million distinct CDR3 sequences are present, about 30% being singletons, with the ten largest covering 0.25% to 0.3%. Findings of the study overall: Whereas memory repertoires showed no such difference, abundant cord blood beta clonotypes carried fewer insertions. Conclusions rested on cross-sectional statistics rather than following the same donors. Models underestimated out-of-frame TCR alpha sharing in monozygotic twins.

Comment on this clonotype: The antigen is unknown.

The V end was cut by 2 bases, the J end by 6 bases, with 16 bases between. The germline V gene has CDR1 MNHNS and CDR2 SASEGT. CDR3 length equals 15 residues. The sequence came from a newborn girl in good health. This chain uses TRBV6-1 with TRBJ1-2, with D tentatively TRBD1 (5 bases). Input material: cord blood. The CDR3 here is CASSERGGSGNGYTF. The CDR3 nucleotides are TGTGCCAGCAGTGAAAGGGGCGGCAGCGGCAATGGCTACACCTTC.